These 16 T cell receptor beta chains share one sample of origin, sequenced in a study of memory CD4+ T cells and cytomegalovirus serostatus. The sort gate was single viable CD3+CD4+CD8-CD45RO+ cells for memory CD4+ T cells. The table came from immunoSEQ multiplex PCR; TCRdb's copy has only in-frame clones and leaves some out. Among under 80,000 clones listed, around 80% were seen once. Sequenced: memory CD4+ T cells from blood. Receptors originate from an adult in good health and CMV-seropositive.

V gene TRBV6-1 combines with J gene TRBJ2-5; 10 bases map to TRBD1. Trimming at V came to 7 bases and at J to 5 bases, leaving 7 bases not matched to a gene. The CDR3 runs to 14 residues. Germline CDR1 MNHNS, CDR2 SASEGT. The CDR3 spells CASTDRGLGETQYF. The CDR3 DNA sequence: TGTGCCAGCACCGACAGGGGGCTTGGGGAGACCCAGTACTTC.

This chain links TRBV7-8 with TRBJ1-1; no clear D gene. Trimming cost V 7 bases and J 0 bases, with 6 bases left between them. The CDR3 has 12 amino acids. Germline V lookup: CDR1 SGHVS, CDR2 FQNEAQ. Here the CDR3 reads CASKQMNTEAFF. The CDR3 bases are TGTGCCAGCAAGCAGATGAACACTGAAGCTTTCTTT.

The chain couples TRBV18 to TRBJ1-2, with D hard to call. The CDR3 is 13 residues long. Deletions cut 0 bases from V and 4 bases from J, with 6 bases between. Germline CDR1 reads KGHSH; CDR2 reads LQKENI. The CDR3: CASSPPGGYGYTF. The CDR3 DNA reads TGTGCCAGCTCACCACCCGGTGGCTATGGCTACACCTTC.

The V and J genes are TRBV10-2 and TRBJ2-7; tentative D call: TRBD1 (5 bases). The CDR3 has 13 residues. V was clipped by 1 base and J by 9 bases, with 13 bases between them. The germline CDR1 and CDR2 sequences are WSHSY and SAAADI. This CDR3 reads CASSEYTDKRQYF. The CDR3 DNA reads TGCGCCAGCAGTGAGTATACGGACAAGAGGCAGTACTTC.

This clone has just a few counts. This chain links TRBV2 with TRBJ1-4; D gene uncertain. The CDR3 contains 14 residues. Germline V gene sequence: CDR1 SNHLY, CDR2 FYNNEI. Trimming removed 6 bases from V and 8 bases from J, with 16 bases in between. The CDR3 loop is CASRGIAYGEKLFF. Here the CDR3 DNA reads TGTGCCAGCAGGGGCATAGCTTATGGCGAAAAACTGTTTTTT.

The chain couples TRBV5-4 to TRBJ1-2; the D gene is possibly TRBD1 (5 bases). V was shortened by 2 bases and J by 7 bases, with 15 bases between the two germline ends. Germline loops: CDR1 SGHNT, CDR2 YYREEE (reference sequence). The CDR3 length is 14 residues. The chain's CDR3 is CASSFLWQGRGYTF. The CDR3, as DNA: TGTGCCAGCAGCTTTCTATGGCAGGGCCGTGGCTACACCTTC.

The chain links TRBV18 to TRBJ1-5; 7 bases align to TRBD1. CDR1 is KGHSH, CDR2 LQKENI, per germline. The J segment lost 7 bases and the V segment lost 1 base, leaving 1 base of the junction unmatched. This CDR3 is 13 amino acids long. The CDR3 sequence is CASSPRDSQPQHF. In nucleotides, the CDR3 is TGTGCCAGCTCACCACGGGACAGCCAGCCCCAGCATTTT.

V and J are TRBV4-2 and TRBJ2-7; D unresolved. V was cut by 1 base and J by 5 bases, with 6 bases left in between. The CDR3 is made up of 12 amino acids. Germline lookup yields CDR1 LGHNA and CDR2 YNFKEQ. The CDR3 DNA reads as TGTGCCAGCAGCCAAGTGAGCGACGAGCAGTACTTC. It codes for CASSQVSDEQYF.

This clone was detected only a few times. V is TRBV11-3 and J is TRBJ2-3; tentative D call: TRBD2 (6 bases). Germline loops: CDR1 SGHNT, CDR2 YENEEA. The CDR3 extends over 16 amino acids. V was shortened by 8 bases and J by 1 base, with 19 bases between the two germline ends. DNA for the CDR3: TGTGCCAGCGGACCGGGACTTCTTATAGGCACAGATACGCAGTATTTT. The encoded protein is CASGPGLLIGTDTQYF.

The chain carries TRBV19 and TRBJ1-4; D gene uncertain. V was clipped by 7 bases and J by 1 base, with 13 bases between them. The germline V gene has CDR1 LNHDA and CDR2 SQIVND (reference sequence). This CDR3 region has 15 residues. The chain's CDR3 is CASTPGGGTNEKLFF. In DNA, the CDR3 is TGTGCCAGTACCCCCGGTGGAGGAACTAATGAAAAACTGTTTTTT.

The chain carries TRBV7-2 and TRBJ2-5; 8 bases line up with TRBD2. Germline-derived CDR1 and CDR2 are SGHTA and FQGNSA. The CDR3 totals 14 residues. Trimming at V came to 5 bases and at J to 5 bases, leaving 7 bases not matched to a gene. CDR3 nucleotide sequence: TGTGCCAGCAGCAAAAGCGGGAGCGACGAGACCCAGTACTTC. It is translated as CASSKSGSDETQYF.

This chain uses TRBV5-4 with TRBJ2-7, with 10 bases that match TRBD1. Germline V gives CDR1 SGHNT, CDR2 YYREEE (reference sequence). The trim removed 7 bases at V and 6 bases at J, leaving 13 bases unmatched. The CDR3 length is 15 residues. As DNA, the CDR3 is TGTGCCAGCGCCACGTCGGACAGGGGGTCATCCGAGCAGTACTTC. Translating it yields CASATSDRGSSEQYF.

The V call is TRBV11-2, the J call TRBJ1-1, with D possibly matching TRBD1 (5 bases). The V gene's germline CDR1 is SGHAT and CDR2 FQNNGV. The ends were cut back, 8 bases at V and 9 bases at J, with 13 bases in the middle. The CDR3 spans 11 residues. The CDR3 DNA is TGTGCCAGCGGGGGGAGCACGAAAGCTTTCTTT. Encoded protein: CASGGSTKAFF.

This clone was counted only a few times. V usage is TRBV11-2 and J usage is TRBJ1-2, with D perhaps TRBD1 (5 bases). The CDR3 runs to 14 residues. Trimming left V 5 bases short and J 7 bases short, with 17 bases between. Germline V gene lookup returns CDR1 SGHAT and CDR2 FQNNGV. DNA for the CDR3: TGTGCCAGCAGCCCAGGGCCCCGGGCTGGTGGCTACACCTTC. Translation: CASSPGPRAGGYTF.

The J gene is TRBJ1-5, the V gene TRBV30; possible D gene TRBD1, 5 bases. V lost 4 bases, J lost 1 base, and 17 bases lay in between. This CDR3 is built from 16 residues. In germline, CDR1 is GTSNPN, CDR2 SVGIG (reference sequence). The CDR3 DNA sequence: TGTGCCTGGACACCCGGCGGGGGTTGGAGCAATCAGCCCCAGCATTTT. Residues: CAWTPGGGWSNQPQHF.

The rearrangement joins TRBV18 to TRBJ1-2; 9 bases are shared with TRBD1. V shed 6 bases and J 2 bases; nucleotides not matched to a gene: 7. Per germline, CDR1 KGHSH and CDR2 LQKENI. The CDR3 length is 15 residues. The CDR3 here is CASSHGQGQNYGYTF. The CDR3 nucleotides are TGTGCCAGCTCTCACGGACAGGGGCAGAACTATGGCTACACCTTC.